The T cell receptor beta chain described here comes from a study of regulatory T cells in long-lasting Graves disease. Notes on the study in general: Persistent Graves' patients showed less TCR diversity than newly diagnosed ones.

Stated time point: newly diagnosed GD, antithyroid drugs for less than 3 months. Scientists built the TCR library using RNA that was extracted from PBMCs. The CDR3 loop spans 13 amino acids. The germline V and J ends were trimmed by 4 bases and 2 bases, with 12 bases remaining between them. CDR1 DFQATT and CDR2 SNEGSKA come from the germline V gene (reference sequence). TCR beta libraries were built with iRepertoire HTBI primers and Arm-PCR of CDR3 regions. In the authors' methods: Samples collectively showed fewer than 80 TRBV and more than 12 TRBJ segments. TCRdb analysed the multiplex PCR reads with MiXCR anew, one entry per CDR3 protein. These V and J calls originate from TCRdb's pipeline instead of the authors' own analysis. The sample gives about 400,000 distinct CDR3 sequences, about 16% of which show up once; 20% is in the top ten. This clonotype was observed at least ten times. Its antigen is unknown.

These records were also assigned to another study, of T cells in Graves' hyperthyroidism and ophthalmopathy. That study adds: Among the patients, aged 18 to 65, hyperthyroidism was newly diagnosed and had lasted under 2 months. Through a model of 13 V-J features, ophthalmopathy was separated from stable hyperthyroidism.

V is TRBV20-1 and J is TRBJ2-7; weak D call: TRBD2 (7 bases). The specimen comprised peripheral blood mononuclear cells (PBMCs), sampled at new diagnosis, from a patient treated with antithyroid drugs. The clonotype was recovered from a woman under 30 with Graves disease. As DNA, the CDR3 is TGCAGTGCTACCCGAGGGGGGGCCTACGAGCAGTACTTC. It specifies CSATRGGAYEQYF.